This T cell receptor beta chain was profiled in a study of blood T cell repertoires in COVID-19. This table comes from immunoSEQ multiplex PCR, and its TCRdb copy is limited to in-frame clones, with some not included. The table records fewer than 250,000 clones, 89% of them present only once. The CDR3 has 14 residues. V dropped 2 bases and J dropped 3 bases, with 9 bases sitting between them. In germline, CDR1 is KGHDR, CDR2 SFDVKD. The chain has TRBV24-1 and TRBJ2-5; no clear D gene. The sequence was collected from a woman in her forties with acute or convalescent COVID-19. The sequenced sample consisted of peripheral blood. The CDR3 coding sequence is TGTGCCACCAGTGATTGGGCAGATGAAGAGACCCAGTACTTC. The encoded protein is CATSDWADEETQYF.